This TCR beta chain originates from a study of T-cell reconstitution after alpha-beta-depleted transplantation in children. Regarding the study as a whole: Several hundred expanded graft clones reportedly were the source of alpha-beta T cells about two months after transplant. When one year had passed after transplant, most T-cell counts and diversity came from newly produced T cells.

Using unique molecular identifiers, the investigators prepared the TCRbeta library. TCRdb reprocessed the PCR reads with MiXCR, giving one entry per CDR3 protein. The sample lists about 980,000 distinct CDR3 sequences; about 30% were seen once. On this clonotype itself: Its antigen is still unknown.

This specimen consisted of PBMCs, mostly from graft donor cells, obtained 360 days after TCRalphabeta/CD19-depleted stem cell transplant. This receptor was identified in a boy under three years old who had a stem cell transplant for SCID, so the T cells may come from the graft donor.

In DNA form, the CDR3 reads TGTGCCAGCAGTTACCCACCGAAGGTTAGAGGCCACAATGAGCAGTTCTTC. It yields the protein CASSYPPKVRGHNEQFF. The chain carries TRBV6-2 or TRBV6-3 and TRBJ2-1; D gene uncertain. V dropped 2 bases and J dropped 5 bases, with 19 bases sitting between them. The germline CDR1 and CDR2 sequences are MNHEY and SVGEGT. CDR3 length: 17 amino acids.